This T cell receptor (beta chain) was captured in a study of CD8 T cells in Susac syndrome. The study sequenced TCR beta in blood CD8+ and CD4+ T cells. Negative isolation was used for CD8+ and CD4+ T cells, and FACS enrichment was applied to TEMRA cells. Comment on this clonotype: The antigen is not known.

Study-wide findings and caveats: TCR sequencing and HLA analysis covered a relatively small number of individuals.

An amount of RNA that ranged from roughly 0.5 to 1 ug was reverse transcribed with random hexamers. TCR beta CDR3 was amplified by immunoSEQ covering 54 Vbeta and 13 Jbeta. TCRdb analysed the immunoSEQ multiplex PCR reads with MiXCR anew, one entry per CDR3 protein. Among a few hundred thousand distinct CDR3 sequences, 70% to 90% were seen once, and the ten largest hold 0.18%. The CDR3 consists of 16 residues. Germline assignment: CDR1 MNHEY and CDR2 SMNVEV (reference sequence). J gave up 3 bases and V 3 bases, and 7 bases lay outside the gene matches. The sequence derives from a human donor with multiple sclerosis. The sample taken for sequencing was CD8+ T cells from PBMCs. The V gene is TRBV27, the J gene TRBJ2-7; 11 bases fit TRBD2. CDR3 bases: TGTGCCAGCAGTTTCCTAACTAGCGGGAGCGTCTACGAGCAGTACTTC. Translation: CASSFLTSGSVYEQYF.